This passage covers 13 T cell receptor beta chains from one sample sequenced in a study of T-cell memory formation after mild COVID-19 (dated by TCRdb to the early 2020s). Library creation used 5' RACE. Sequencing relied on an Illumina NovaSeq 6000. TCRdb applied fastp at Q25 and MiXCR to the public reads, then kept only in-frame beta chains. Rows matching on CDR3 protein sequence are summarized as one entry with the most common DNA and genes. For this sample the table gives 350,000 to 500,000 distinct CDR3 sequences, of which around 22% were detected only once. Together, the top ten hold around 13% of the sample. The sequenced sample was PBMCs or a T cell subset sorted from them (not recorded which). The receptors originated from an adult woman who had mild COVID-19 (a few samples of this study predate the infection). The sample titles of this study are shuffled in the database, so cell type and time point are left out; the donor was told from shared clones.

The chain links TRBV6-5 to TRBJ2-1; D may be TRBD1 or TRBD2 (7 bases each). Looked up from germline, CDR1 is MNHEY and CDR2 is SVGAGI. V was trimmed by 6 bases and J by 4 bases, leaving 16 bases between them. This CDR3 comprises 15 residues. CDR3 sequence reads: CASSPQGGIYNEQFF. CDR3 nucleotides: TGTGCCAGCAGCCCTCAGGGGGGGATATACAATGAGCAGTTCTTC.

Only a few counts were recorded for this clonotype. The chain employs TRBV30 and TRBJ2-3; D is possibly TRBD1 (6 bases). Between the trimmed V and J ends, which lost 5 bases and 5 bases, there was a span of 17 bases. The germline V gene has CDR1 GTSNPN and CDR2 SVGIG (reference sequence). The CDR3 runs to 14 residues. The CDR3 sequence: CAWDLGTIGDTQYF. As DNA, the CDR3 is TGTGCCTGGGATTTGGGGACAATAGGAGATACGCAGTATTTT. Full variable domain (remainder filled in from reference TRBV30 and TRBJ2-3): SQTIHQWPATLVQPVGSPLSLECTVEGTSNPNLYWYRQAAGRGLQLLFYSVGIGQISSEVPQNLSASRPQDRQFILSSKKLLLSDSGFYLCAWDLGTIGDTQYFGPGTRLTVL.

V and J are TRBV12-5 and TRBJ2-1; 8 bases are a match to TRBD2. Unmatched junction bases numbered 18, after V lost 0 bases and J lost 5 bases. Germline assignment: CDR1 LGHNT and CDR2 FRNRAP. The CDR3 extends over 20 amino acids. CDR3 residues: CASGLVSLSVAGGTDNEQFF. DNA for the CDR3: TGTGCTAGTGGTTTGGTCTCTTTGTCTGTTGCGGGGGGTACCGACAATGAGCAGTTCTTC.

In its sample, this clonotype was seen a few times. The rearrangement uses TRBV7-6 and TRBJ2-1; 8 bases agree with TRBD2. The germline V gene has CDR1 SGHVS and CDR2 FNYEAQ. This CDR3 contains 17 residues. V lost 1 base, J lost 6 bases, and 11 bases stayed unmatched. The CDR3 loop is CASSLGLRGLASNEQFF. DNA of the CDR3: TGTGCCAGCAGCTTAGGACTTCGCGGACTAGCCAGCAATGAGCAGTTCTTC.

This clonotype was picked up a small number of times. The rearrangement uses TRBV30 and TRBJ1-1, with a weak D call TRBD1 (6 bases). Trimming shortened V by 0 bases and J by 11 bases, and 13 bases separated the two germline ends. The CDR3 is made up of 12 amino acids. Per the germline V gene, CDR1 is GTSNPN and CDR2 is SVGIG (reference sequence). CDR3 amino acids: CAWSVGPGVAFF. CDR3 DNA: TGTGCCTGGAGTGTCGGTCCAGGGGTTGCTTTCTTT.

The J gene is TRBJ2-5, the V gene TRBV7-9; D not resolved. Trimming took off 6 bases at V and 1 base at J, with 9 bases between the two ends. The germline V gene has CDR1 SEHNR and CDR2 FQNEAQ (reference sequence). The CDR3 is made up of 13 amino acids. The CDR3 reads CASSISPQETQYF. The CDR3 coding sequence is TGTGCCAGCAGTATCTCTCCCCAAGAGACCCAGTACTTC.

The rearrangement joins TRBV5-5 to TRBJ1-5, with a possible D match to TRBD1 (6 bases). V was clipped by 0 bases and J by 1 base, with 14 bases between them. Germline V CDR1 and CDR2: SGHKS, YYEKEE (reference sequence). CDR3 length equals 17 residues. The CDR3 coding sequence is TGTGCCAGCAGCTTGGGCCAAGGGGGAATAAGCAATCAGCCCCAGCATTTT. Translated: CASSLGQGGISNQPQHF.

The rearrangement uses TRBV7-2 and TRBJ2-1; D not resolved. The CDR3 loop spans 15 amino acids. The germline gives CDR1 SGHTA, CDR2 FQGNSA. The V and J ends lost 5 bases and 4 bases respectively, with 15 bases between them. CDR3 amino acids: CASSPRHLTYNEQFF. Here the CDR3 DNA reads TGTGCCAGCAGCCCCAGACACCTGACTTACAATGAGCAGTTCTTC.

The chain carries TRBV5-1 and TRBJ2-7; D assignment may be TRBD1 or TRBD2 (5 bases each). Germline V gene data show CDR1 as SGHRS and CDR2 as YFSETQ. V lost 4 bases and J lost 5, with 25 bases in between. The CDR3 sequence is 17 residues long. CDR3 region: CASSPEVGKGFGNEQYF. As DNA, the CDR3 is TGCGCCAGCAGCCCCGAAGTTGGAAAGGGGTTCGGGAACGAGCAGTACTTC.

The gene calls are TRBV7-2 and TRBJ1-5, with D perhaps TRBD1 (6 bases). Germline CDR1 is SGHTA and CDR2 is FQGNSA. The CDR3 has 19 amino acids. The V end lost 5 bases, the J end lost 2 bases, and 25 bases lay between the germline ends. The CDR3 DNA reads TGTGCCAGCAGCCTCCGGGGGAGGGGGGGACACATTGGCAATCAGCCCCAGCATTTT. Its translation is CASSLRGRGGHIGNQPQHF.

The chain uses TRBV20-1 and TRBJ1-1, with TRBD1 identical over 9 bases. CDR1 and CDR2 from the germline V gene are DFQATT and SNEGSKA (reference sequence). The ends lost 2 bases at V and 4 bases at J; junction bases unmatched: 8. CDR3 length: 15 amino acids. The CDR3 reads CSARPGTGKSTEAFF. CDR3 DNA sequence: TGCAGTGCTAGACCCGGGACAGGGAAGAGCACTGAAGCTTTCTTT.

The J gene is TRBJ2-7, the V gene TRBV4-1, with a possible D match to TRBD2 (6 bases). The CDR3 runs 15 residues. Germline CDR1 and CDR2: MGHRA and YSYEKL. V shed 5 bases and J shed 2 bases, with 16 bases lying between them. The CDR3 sequence: CASSYTFGGPYEQYF. CDR3 coding DNA: TGCGCCAGCAGCTATACCTTTGGAGGGCCCTACGAGCAGTACTTC.

The chain employs TRBV7-9 and TRBJ2-7, with 14 bases that match TRBD2. The J segment lost 2 bases and the V segment lost 5 bases, leaving 11 bases of the junction unmatched. From germline, CDR1 is SEHNR and CDR2 FQNEAQ (reference sequence). This CDR3 region has 18 residues. CDR3 nucleotide sequence: TGTGCCAGCAGCAGAAGAGGGACTAGCGGGGGTCCAACCTACGAGCAGTACTTC. Residues: CASSRRGTSGGPTYEQYF. The entire variable domain, with the rest obtained from reference TRBV7-9 and TRBJ2-7, is as follows: DTGVSQNPRHKITKRGQNVTFRCDPISEHNRLYWYRQTLGQGPEFLTYFQNEAQLEKSRLLSDRFSAERPKGSFSTLEIQRTEQGDSAMYLCASSRRGTSGGPTYEQYFGPGTRLTVT.